The TCR beta chain described here comes from a study of type 1 regulatory T cells (dated by TCRdb to about 2021). Background on the whole study: The study characterized an in vitro protocol that generated a Tr1-enriched, alloantigen-specific CD4 T cell product named T-allo10. Patients with hematological malignancies who were receiving allogeneic hematopoietic stem cell transplantation were the group in which T-allo10 was being clinically evaluated.

V is reduced by 3 bases and J by 3 bases, leaving a spacing of 3 bases between them. From cysteine to phenylalanine, the CDR3 is 13 amino acids long. The retained sequence is limited to the CDR3, 39 bases, with the frame set at the first base. From a lookup of the germline V gene (reference sequence), CDR1 and CDR2 are LNHDA and SQIVND. About this clonotype: Its target antigen remains unknown. Nothing much larger sits one base from this clone, and base qualities are not available.

Sequenced on an Illumina MiSeq. The public reads were reanalyzed by TCRdb: fastp trimming at Q25, MiXCR alignment, in-frame beta chains only. Entries that share a CDR3 protein sequence are merged under the most common genes and DNA. This sample has roughly 20,000 distinct CDR3 sequences in its table, and roughly a tenth of those were observed once. The ten most abundant clones make up approximately 3% of the sample. Recombination joined TRBV19 with TRBJ2-6, with the D gene not clear enough to name. The sequenced material came from CD4+ T cells, either the whole sample or a sorted fraction (not recorded which). The receptor's source is a human donor in good health. The sequenced DNA is TGTGCCAGTAGTATTGGTGGGGCCAACGTCCTGACTTTC. This sequence encodes CASSIGGANVLTF.